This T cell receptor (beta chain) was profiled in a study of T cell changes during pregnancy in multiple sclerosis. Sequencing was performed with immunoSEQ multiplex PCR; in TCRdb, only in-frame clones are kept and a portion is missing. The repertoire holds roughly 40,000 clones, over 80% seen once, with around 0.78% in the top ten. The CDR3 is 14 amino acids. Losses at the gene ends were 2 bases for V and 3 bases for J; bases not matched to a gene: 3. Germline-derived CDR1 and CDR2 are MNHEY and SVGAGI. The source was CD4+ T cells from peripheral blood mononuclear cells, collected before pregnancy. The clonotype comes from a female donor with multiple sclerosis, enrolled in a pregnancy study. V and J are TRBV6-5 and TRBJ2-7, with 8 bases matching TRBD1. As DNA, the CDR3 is TGTGCCAGCAGTTACAAAGGGACAGGCTACGAGCAGTACTTC. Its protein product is CASSYKGTGYEQYF.